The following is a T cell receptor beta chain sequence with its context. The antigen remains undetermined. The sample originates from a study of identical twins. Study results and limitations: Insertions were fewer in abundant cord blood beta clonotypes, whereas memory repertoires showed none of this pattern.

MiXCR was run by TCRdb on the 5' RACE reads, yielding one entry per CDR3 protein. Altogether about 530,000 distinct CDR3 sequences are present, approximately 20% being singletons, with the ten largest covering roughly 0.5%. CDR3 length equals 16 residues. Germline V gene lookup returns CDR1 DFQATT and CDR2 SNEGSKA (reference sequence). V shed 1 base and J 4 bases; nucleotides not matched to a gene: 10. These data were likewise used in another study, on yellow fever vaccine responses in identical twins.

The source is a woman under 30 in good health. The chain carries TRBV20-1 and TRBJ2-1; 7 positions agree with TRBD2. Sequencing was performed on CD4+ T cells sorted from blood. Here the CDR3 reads CSARATPSGTYNEQFF. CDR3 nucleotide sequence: TGCAGTGCTAGAGCCACCCCTAGCGGTACTTACAATGAGCAGTTCTTC.